This T cell receptor (beta chain) was identified during a study of breast tumors, draining lymph nodes, adjacent tissues. Germline V gives CDR1 MRHNA, CDR2 SNTAGT. The CDR3 loop spans 15 amino acids. Trimming left V 8 bases short and J 9 bases short, with 20 bases between. TCRdb reprocessed the multiplex PCR reads with MiXCR, giving one entry per CDR3 protein. Among about 180,000 distinct CDR3 sequences listed, approximately 30% were seen once. Study-level points and caveats: Data fit most tumor T cells coming from lymph node, expanding in tumor. The lymph node origin of tumor T cells was framed as consistent with a hypothesis, not demonstrated. Compared with lymph nodes, tumors were less diverse; compared with nontumor tissue, more.

In its sample, this clonotype was seen many times. As yet, its antigen is unknown. Samples came from axillary lymph nodes draining the breast cancer. The receptor's source is a female donor with breast cancer. Some clones in this sample may be carry-over from other donors' samples. Sequenced sample: axillary lymph node tissue. The chain combines TRBV6-4 with TRBJ1-6; unclear D gene. For the CDR3, the DNA is TGTGCCAGCTCCCAACTCGGGTCGGGGAGTTCACCCCTCCACTTT. It yields the protein CASSQLGSGSSPLHF.